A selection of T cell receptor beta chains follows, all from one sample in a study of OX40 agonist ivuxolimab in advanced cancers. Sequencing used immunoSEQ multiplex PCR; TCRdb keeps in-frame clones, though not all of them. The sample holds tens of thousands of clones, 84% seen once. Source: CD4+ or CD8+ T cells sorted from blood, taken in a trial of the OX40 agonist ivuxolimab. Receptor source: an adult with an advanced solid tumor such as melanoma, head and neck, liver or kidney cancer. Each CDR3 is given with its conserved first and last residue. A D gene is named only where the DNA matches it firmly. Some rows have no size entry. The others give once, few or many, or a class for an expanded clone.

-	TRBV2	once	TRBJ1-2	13	TGTGCCATCCAAGGGGCTGACGGGTATGGCTACACCTTC	CAIQGADGYGYTF
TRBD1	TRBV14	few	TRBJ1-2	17	TGTGCCAGCAGCCAAGATTACCCCACAGGGGGCAACTATGGCTACACCTTC	CASSQDYPTGGNYGYTF
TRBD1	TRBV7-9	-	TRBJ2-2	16	TGTGCCAGCAGCGGCCGCCGGGACAGGGGGACCGGGGAGCTGTTTTTT	CASSGRRDRGTGELFF
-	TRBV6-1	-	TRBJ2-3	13	TGTGCCAGCAGTGTTCAAAGAGGAGATACGCAGTATTTT	CASSVQRGDTQYF
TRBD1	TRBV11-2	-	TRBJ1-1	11	TGTGCCAGCAGCTTACCAGGGGGGGCTTTCTTT	CASSLPGGAFF
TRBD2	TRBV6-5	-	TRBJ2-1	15	TGTGCCAGCAGTTACTTAGCGGGAGTCCGCAATGAGCAGTTCTTC	CASSYLAGVRNEQFF
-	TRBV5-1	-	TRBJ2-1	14	TGCGCCAGCAGCTTGGGACAGAGCTACAATGAGCAGTTCTTC	CASSLGQSYNEQFF
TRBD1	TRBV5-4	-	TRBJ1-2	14	TGTGCCAGCAGCTGGGACAGCTTATACTATGGCTACACCTTC	CASSWDSLYYGYTF
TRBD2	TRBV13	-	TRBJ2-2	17	TGTGCCAGCAGCGCCTGGACTAGCGGGGCCGGGACCGGGGAGCTGTTTTTT	CASSAWTSGAGTGELFF
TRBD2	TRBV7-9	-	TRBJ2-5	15	TGTGCCAGCAGCTTAGTGGGACTAGCGGGAAGGGAGCAGTACTTC	CASSLVGLAGREQYF
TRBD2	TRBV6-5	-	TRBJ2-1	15	TGTGCCAGCGCCCAGGGACTAACGGGCGCGGGTGAGCAGTTCTTC	CASAQGLTGAGEQFF
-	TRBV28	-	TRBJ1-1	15	TGTGCCAGCACCGTGGGGGGGGCGCAGGGCACTGAAGCTTTCTTT	CASTVGGAQGTEAFF
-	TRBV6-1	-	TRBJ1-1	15	TGTGCCAGCAGTGTGGGCCTCGCAGGGACTACTGAAGCTTTCTTT	CASSVGLAGTTEAFF
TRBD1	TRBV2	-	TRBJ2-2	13	TGTGCCAGCACCGGACAGGGTACCGGGGAGCTGTTTTTT	CASTGQGTGELFF
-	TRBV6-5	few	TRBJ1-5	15	TGTGCCAGCAGCATAAGGGGGTATAGCAATCAGCCCCAGCATTTT	CASSIRGYSNQPQHF
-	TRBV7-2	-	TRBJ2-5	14	TGTGCCAGCAGCCAAGGCAGTTACCAAGAGACCCAGTACTTC	CASSQGSYQETQYF
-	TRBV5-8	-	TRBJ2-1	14	TGTGCCAGCTTCCCGGGCCTTGGTGGCAATGAGCAGTTCTTC	CASFPGLGGNEQFF
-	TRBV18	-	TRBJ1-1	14	TGTGCCAGCTCACCCAAGACCGAGAACACTGAAGCTTTCTTT	CASSPKTENTEAFF
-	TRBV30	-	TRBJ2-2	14	TGTGCCTGGAGTTTTGGCGGGAACACCGGGGAGCTGTTTTTT	CAWSFGGNTGELFF
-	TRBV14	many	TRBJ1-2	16	TGTGCCAGCAGCCAAGTTTGGACGGGGGGCGGCTATGGCTACACCTTC	CASSQVWTGGGYGYTF
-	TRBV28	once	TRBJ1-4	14	TGTGCCAGCAGTTTTGGCTCCGGCAATGAAAAACTGTTTTTT	CASSFGSGNEKLFF
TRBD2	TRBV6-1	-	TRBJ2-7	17	TGTGCCAGCAGTGAAGCGCTTCTTGGACTAGCCCGATACGAGCAGTACTTC	CASSEALLGLARYEQYF
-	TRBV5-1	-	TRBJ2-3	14	TGCGCCAGCAGCTTGAATCAGGGTGGCGATACGCAGTATTTT	CASSLNQGGDTQYF
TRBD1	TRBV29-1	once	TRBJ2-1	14	TGCAGCGTTCAACGGGACAGGACCTACAATGAGCAGTTCTTC	CSVQRDRTYNEQFF
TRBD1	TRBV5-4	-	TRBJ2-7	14	TGTGCCAGCAGCTTGGGGGACAGGAACTACGAGCAGTACTTC	CASSLGDRNYEQYF
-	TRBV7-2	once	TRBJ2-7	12	TGTGCCAGCAGCTCAGCCAACCTAGGGCAGTACTTC	CASSSANLGQYF
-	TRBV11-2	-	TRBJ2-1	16	TGTGCCAGCAGCCGCCTAACAGGGTTGGAGGGCAATGAGCAGTTCTTC	CASSRLTGLEGNEQFF
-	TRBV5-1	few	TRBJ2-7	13	TGCGCCAGCAGCTTGGGATCAGGACGGGAGCAGTACTTC	CASSLGSGREQYF
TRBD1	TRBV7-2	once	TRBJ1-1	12	TGTGCCAGCAGCTTGTCGCAGGGGGGCGCTTTCTTT	CASSLSQGGAFF
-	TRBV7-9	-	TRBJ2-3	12	TGTGCCAGCAGCTTAAGCACAGATACGCAGTATTTT	CASSLSTDTQYF
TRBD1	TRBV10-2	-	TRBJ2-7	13	TGCGCCAGCGGGCTAGGGGACAGCTACGAGCAGTACTTC	CASGLGDSYEQYF
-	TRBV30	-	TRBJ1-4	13	TGTGCCTGGAGAGGGACGGCTAATGAAAAACTGTTTTTT	CAWRGTANEKLFF
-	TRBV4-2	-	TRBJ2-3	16	TGTGCCAGCAGCCAAGGGTATGCGGACCTCACAGATACGCAGTATTTT	CASSQGYADLTDTQYF
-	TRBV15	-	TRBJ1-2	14	TGTGCCACCAGCAGCTTCGACAGAAACTCTGGCTACACCTTC	CATSSFDRNSGYTF
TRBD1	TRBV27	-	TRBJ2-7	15	TGTGCCAGCAGCCTTCTGGGACAGGGTTACCGCGAGCAGTACTTC	CASSLLGQGYREQYF
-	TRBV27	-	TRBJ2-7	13	TGTGCCACTCACCCCGTCGGACAGTACGAGCAGTACTTC	CATHPVGQYEQYF
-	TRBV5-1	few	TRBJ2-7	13	TGCGCCAGCAGCTTGGGTCAAAGGGCCGAGCAGTACTTC	CASSLGQRAEQYF
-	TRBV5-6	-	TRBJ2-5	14	TGTGCCAGCAGCTTGGTGTGGGGATTCGAGACCCAGTACTTC	CASSLVWGFETQYF
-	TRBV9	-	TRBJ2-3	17	TGTGCCAGCAGCGAGTACTTTGACGGATTACTAACAGATACGCAGTATTTT	CASSEYFDGLLTDTQYF
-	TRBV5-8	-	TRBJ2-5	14	TGTGCCACCAGTTATATCCCCCCCCAAGAGACCCAGTACTTC	CATSYIPPQETQYF